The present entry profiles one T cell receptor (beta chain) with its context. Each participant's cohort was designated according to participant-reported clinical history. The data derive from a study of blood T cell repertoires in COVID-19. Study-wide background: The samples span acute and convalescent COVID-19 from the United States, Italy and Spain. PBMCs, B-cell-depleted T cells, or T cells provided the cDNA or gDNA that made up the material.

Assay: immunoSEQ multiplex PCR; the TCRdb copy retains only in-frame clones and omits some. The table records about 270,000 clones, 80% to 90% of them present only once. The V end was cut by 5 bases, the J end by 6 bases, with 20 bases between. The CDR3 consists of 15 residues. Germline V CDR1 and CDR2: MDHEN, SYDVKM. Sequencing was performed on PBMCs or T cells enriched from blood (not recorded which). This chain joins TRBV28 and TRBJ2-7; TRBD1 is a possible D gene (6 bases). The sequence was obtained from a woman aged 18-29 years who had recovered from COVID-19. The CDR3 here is CASSPLTGGPGEQYF. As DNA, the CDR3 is TGTGCCAGCAGTCCCCTGACAGGAGGCCCTGGCGAGCAGTACTTC.